Listed below are T cell receptor beta chains from one sample, sequenced in a study of T-cell memory formation after mild COVID-19. TCRdb independently ran MiXCR on the 5' RACE reads; one entry per CDR3 protein. The sample consists of a few hundred thousand distinct CDR3 sequences, around 14% of them appearing once. Sequencing used PBMCs or a T cell subset sorted from them (not recorded which). The receptors here all came from a man aged 18 to 29 who had mild COVID-19 (a few samples of this study predate the infection). Cell type and time point are not known. CDR3s include the opening cysteine and the closing phenylalanine or tryptophan. The D gene is left open where the match is weak. Clone size is given for some rows only: seen once, a few or many times, or a class if the clone is expanded.

-,15,TRBV10-2,TRBD2,TRBJ2-7,TGCGCCAGCAGTGAGTTGGCTAGCGGGAACTACGAGCAGTACTTC,CASSELASGNYEQYF
-,17,TRBV11-2,TRBD2,TRBJ2-5,TGTGCCAGCAGCACTGGAGCCGCGGGGGGGCTCAGAGAGACCCAGTACTTC,CASSTGAAGGLRETQYF
-,11,TRBV11-2,-,TRBJ2-7,TGTGCCAGCAGAACAGGTGCAAGGCAGTACTTC,CASRTGARQYF
few,11,TRBV6-2/TRBV6-3,-,TRBJ2-1,TGTGCCAGCGGAATCCAGGGGGAGCAGTTCTTC,CASGIQGEQFF
few,12,TRBV5-1,-,TRBJ1-1,TGCGCCAGCAGCTCAGAGAACACTGAAGCTTTCTTT,CASSSENTEAFF
many,14,TRBV6-6,TRBD1,TRBJ2-7,TGTGCCAGCAGGGCAACGGGACAGAACTACGAGCAGTACTTC,CASRATGQNYEQYF
many,12,TRBV4-1,-,TRBJ1-2,TGCGCCAGCAGCCAGATTGGTTTTGGCTACACCTTC,CASSQIGFGYTF
-,18,TRBV7-9,-,TRBJ1-1,TGTGCCAGCAGCTTACTCGGGTTTGGTCGGGGAGGCTATTCTGAAGCTTTCTTT,CASSLLGFGRGGYSEAFF
-,16,TRBV7-3,-,TRBJ2-5,TGTGCCAGCAGCTTAACGGGAAACCCGTACCAAGAGACCCAGTACTTC,CASSLTGNPYQETQYF
few,15,TRBV7-8,-,TRBJ2-5,TGTGCCAGCAGCTTATTCATGCCAGCGGACCCAACCCAGTACTTC,CASSLFMPADPTQYF
many,14,TRBV12-3/TRBV12-4,-,TRBJ1-2,TGTGCCAGCAGTTTAGCGCATGTCCCGGATGGCTACACCTTC,CASSLAHVPDGYTF
-,14,TRBV2,-,TRBJ2-4,TGTGCCAGCAGTGGTCTTATAGCCAAAAACATTCAGTACTTC,CASSGLIAKNIQYF
few,15,TRBV6-2/TRBV6-3,TRBD2,TRBJ2-5,TGTGCCAGCAGTTACGACGCTAGCGGGGCTGAGACCCAGTACTTC,CASSYDASGAETQYF
-,17,TRBV12-3/TRBV12-4,-,TRBJ2-1,TGTGACAGCAGTTTAGAGGGAGACTATAGGTCCTACAATGAGCAGTTCTTC,CDSSLEGDYRSYNEQFF
few,17,TRBV6-5,-,TRBJ1-5,TGTGCCAGCAGCCTAAACTGGGGGGCCGATAGCAATCAGCCCCAGCATTTT,CASSLNWGADSNQPQHF